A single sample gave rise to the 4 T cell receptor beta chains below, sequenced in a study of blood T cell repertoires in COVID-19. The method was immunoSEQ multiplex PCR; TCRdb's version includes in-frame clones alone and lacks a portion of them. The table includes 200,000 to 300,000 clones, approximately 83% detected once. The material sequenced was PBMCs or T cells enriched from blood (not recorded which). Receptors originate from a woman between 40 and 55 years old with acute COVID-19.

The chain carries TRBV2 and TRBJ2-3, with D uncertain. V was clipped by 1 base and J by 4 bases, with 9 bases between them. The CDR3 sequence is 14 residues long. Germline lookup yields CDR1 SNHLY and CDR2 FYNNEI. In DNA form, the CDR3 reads TGTGCCAGCAGTGAAGATCATGCGGCAGATACGCAGTATTTT. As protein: CASSEDHAADTQYF.

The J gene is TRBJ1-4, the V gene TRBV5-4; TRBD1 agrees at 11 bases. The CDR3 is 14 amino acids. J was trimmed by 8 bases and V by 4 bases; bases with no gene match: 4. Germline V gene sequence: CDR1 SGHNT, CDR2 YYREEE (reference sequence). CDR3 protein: CASSRTGGGEKLFF. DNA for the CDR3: TGTGCCAGCAGCAGGACAGGGGGCGGCGAAAAACTGTTTTTT.

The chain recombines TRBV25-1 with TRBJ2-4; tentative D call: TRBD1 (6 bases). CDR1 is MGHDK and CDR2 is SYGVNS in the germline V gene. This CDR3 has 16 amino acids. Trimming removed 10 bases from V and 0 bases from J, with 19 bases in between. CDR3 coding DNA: TGTGCCACCGAAGCCGGGACATCGGTAGCCAAAAACATTCAGTACTTC. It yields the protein CATEAGTSVAKNIQYF. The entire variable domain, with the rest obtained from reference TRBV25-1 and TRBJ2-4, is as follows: EADIYQTPRYLVIGTGKKITLECSQTMGHDKMYWYQQDPGMELHLIHYSYGVNSTEKGDLSSESTVSRIRTEHFPLTLESARPSHTSQYLCATEAGTSVAKNIQYFGAGTRLSVL.

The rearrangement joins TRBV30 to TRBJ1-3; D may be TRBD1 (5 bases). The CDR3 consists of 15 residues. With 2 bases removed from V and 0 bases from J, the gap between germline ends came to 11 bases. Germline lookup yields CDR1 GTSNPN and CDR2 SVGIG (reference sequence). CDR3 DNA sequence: TGTGCCTGGAGTCGCGACAGCGTCTCTGGAAACACCATATATTTT. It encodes CAWSRDSVSGNTIYF.